The present entry profiles one T cell receptor (beta chain) with its context. Its specificity is unknown. Only in-frame clones appear in the TCRdb table, and some are missing; sequencing was by immunoSEQ multiplex PCR. The sample includes some 100,000 clones, 93% of them seen just once. V shed 6 bases and J shed 6 bases, with 10 bases lying between them. This CDR3 is 12 amino acids long. CDR1 is MNHEY and CDR2 is SMNVEV in the germline V gene (reference sequence). This entry belongs to a study of siplizumab effects on memory and regulatory T cells. General study findings and limits: Among alloreactive clones, only a minor fraction mapped to unstimulated subsets.

The sample was CD8+ T cells sorted from blood. The origin of this receptor is a human donor in good health. The V and J genes are TRBV27 and TRBJ2-3, with D possibly TRBD2 on 6 matching bases. The CDR3 spells CASSPGGDTQYF. CDR3 DNA: TGTGCCAGCAGCCCTGGAGGGGATACGCAGTATTTT.